The 23 T cell receptor beta chains reported below all come from one sample, sequenced in a study of blood T cell repertoires in COVID-19. Method: immunoSEQ multiplex PCR; TCRdb's copy keeps in-frame clones and lacks some. The data hold approximately 170,000 clones, with less than 85% observed a single time. Sequencing used PBMCs or T cells enriched from blood (not recorded which). The receptors were gathered from a man aged 50-59 years who had recovered from COVID-19.

This clone was detected a few times. This sequence joins TRBV9 and TRBJ2-7; no firm D call. Germline-derived CDR1 and CDR2 are SGDLS and YYNGEE. The CDR3 consists of 15 residues. V gave up 4 bases and J gave up 1 base, with 15 bases separating them. CDR3 protein: CASSRSEKRSYEQYF. CDR3 coding DNA: TGTGCCAGCAGCCGGAGTGAGAAAAGGTCCTACGAGCAGTACTTC.

In regard to this clone: No DNA is shown, since the ends of the CDR3 on it are uncertain; the CDR3 is the one TCRdb lists. The genes are TRBV2 and TRBJ1-3. The length of the CDR3 is 14 amino acids, counting both ends. From germline, CDR1 is SNHLY and CDR2 FYNNEI. The CDR3 protein is CASSTSSSGNTIYF.

The chain recombines TRBV6-2 or TRBV6-3 with TRBJ2-7; 9 nucleotides line up with TRBD2. The CDR3 spans 15 residues. V dropped 5 bases and J dropped 2; count of bases not matched to a gene: 7. Per the germline V gene, CDR1 is MNHEY and CDR2 is SVGEGT. In nucleotides, the CDR3 is TGTGCCAGCAGTCCGAGCGGGGGGCCTACCTACGAGCAGTACTTC. It yields the protein CASSPSGGPTYEQYF.

The chain is built from TRBV11-2 and TRBJ2-7; 9 positions agree with TRBD1. CDR1 SGHAT and CDR2 FQNNGV come from the germline V gene. The CDR3 covers 18 residues. V was pared by 3 bases and J by 4 bases, with 16 bases of the junction left unmatched. CDR3 region: CASSFPKTGGRARYEQYF. The CDR3 region has the DNA TGTGCCAGCAGCTTTCCGAAAACAGGGGGCCGGGCAAGATACGAGCAGTACTTC.

V gene TRBV30 combines with J gene TRBJ1-3; D not resolved. The V end lost 5 bases, the J end lost 4 bases, and 12 bases lay between the germline ends. Germline V CDR1 and CDR2: GTSNPN, SVGIG (reference sequence). CDR3 length equals 13 residues. CDR3 sequence: CAWDRVGGNTIYF. DNA of the CDR3: TGTGCCTGGGACCGGGTCGGAGGAAACACCATATATTTT.

This chain uses TRBV5-1 with TRBJ1-4; 9 bases map to TRBD1. The CDR3 is 15 amino acids. Germline assignment: CDR1 SGHRS and CDR2 YFSETQ. Germline trimming cut 0 bases from V and 8 bases from J; bases unmatched to any gene: 5. CDR3 region: CASSLAGTGREKLFF. The CDR3 bases are TGCGCCAGCAGCTTGGCGGGGACAGGGCGGGAAAAACTGTTTTTT.

Note on this clone: Compared with germline, one end of the junction differs, possibly owing to a read error. The CDR3 sequence: CASSLTTGGNQPQHF. The CDR3 bases are TGCGCCAGCAGCTTAACAACGGGGGGCAACCAGCCCCAGCATTTT. The rearrangement links TRBV4-1 to TRBJ1-5, with a possible D match to TRBD1 (6 bases). The CDR3 sequence is 15 residues long. From germline, CDR1 is MGHRA and CDR2 YSYEKL.

CDR3 region: CASSYEAGTEAFF. In DNA form, the CDR3 reads TGTGCCAGCAGTTACGAGGCAGGGACTGAAGCTTTCTTT. The chain has TRBV6-5 and TRBJ1-1, with D possibly matching TRBD1 (5 bases). There are 13 residues in the CDR3. The ends were cut back, 2 bases at V and 5 bases at J, with 9 bases in the middle. The germline V gene has CDR1 MNHEY and CDR2 SVGAGI.

The gene calls are TRBV7-8 and TRBJ2-2; 10 bases agree with TRBD2. V lost 1 base to trimming and J lost 6 bases; unmatched junction nucleotides: 8. Germline V CDR1 and CDR2: SGHVS, FQNEAQ. This CDR3 has 17 residues. The CDR3 protein is CASSLVPSGGAAGELFF. The CDR3 nucleotides are TGTGCCAGCAGCTTAGTCCCGAGCGGGGGGGCCGCCGGGGAGCTGTTTTTT.

The J gene is TRBJ1-5, the V gene TRBV7-9; D unclear. Germline V gene data show CDR1 as SEHNR and CDR2 as FQNEAQ (reference sequence). CDR3 length equals 16 residues. The V end lost 1 base, the J end lost 0 bases, and 10 bases lay between the germline ends. CDR3 sequence (DNA): TGTGCCAGCAGCTTAGGCTCAGGTCATAGCAATCAGCCCCAGCATTTT. This gives the protein CASSLGSGHSNQPQHF.

Only one count was recorded for this clone. The chain employs TRBV11-2 and TRBJ2-7; TRBD1 matches 9 bases. CDR3 length: 14 residues. CDR1 SGHAT and CDR2 FQNNGV come from the germline V gene. V shed 4 bases, J shed 4 bases, and the junction held 5 bases outside the gene matches. In nucleotides, the CDR3 is TGTGCCAGCAGCTACCGGGACAGGGTTTACGAGCAGTACTTC. Protein: CASSYRDRVYEQYF.

The chain joins TRBV9 to TRBJ2-3; TRBD1 matches at 10 bases. V trimming: 0 bases; J trimming: 6 bases; junction bases outside the gene matches: 4. This CDR3 has 15 amino acids. Germline assignment: CDR1 SGDLS and CDR2 YYNGEE. DNA of the CDR3: TGTGCCAGCAGCGTAGCTGGGACAGGGGTGGATACGCAGTATTTT. Protein product: CASSVAGTGVDTQYF.

This clone came up once. The CDR3 coding sequence is TGTGCCATCAGTGAGTATCGGGGGAGAGCTAACTATGGCTACACCTTC. This encodes CAISEYRGRANYGYTF. The V and J genes are TRBV10-3 and TRBJ1-2; perhaps TRBD1 as D (5 bases). V lost 1 base, J lost 0 bases, and 12 bases lay in between. Germline-derived CDR1 and CDR2 are ENHRY and SYGVKD. This CDR3 is 16 amino acids long.

The CDR3 nucleotides are TGTGCCAGCAGCCAAGATAAGCTAGGACAGTTCTTC. Translating it yields CASSQDKLGQFF. The chain has TRBV3-1 (or the pseudogene TRBV3-2) and TRBJ2-1; D unresolved. Germline CDR1 and CDR2: LGHDT and YNNKEL (reference sequence). The CDR3 runs 12 residues. Trimming removed 0 bases at V and 13 bases at J, with 10 bases between.

The rearrangement links TRBV7-9 to TRBJ1-1; no firm D call. The CDR3 sequence is 16 residues long. CDR1 and CDR2 from the germline V gene are SEHNR and FQNEAQ (reference sequence). Trimming took off 5 bases at V and 2 bases at J, with 18 bases between the two ends. The CDR3 nucleotides are TGTGCCAGCAGCCTCCCCGGCGGGGTCGAAAACACTGAAGCTTTCTTT. The encoded protein is CASSLPGGVENTEAFF.

Only one count was recorded for this clone. V usage is TRBV14 and J usage is TRBJ2-5; 8 nucleotides agree with TRBD1. Looked up from germline, CDR1 is SGHDN and CDR2 is FVKESK. CDR3 length equals 16 residues. J was trimmed by 2 bases and V by 3 bases; bases with no gene match: 8. The CDR3, as DNA: TGTGCCAGCAGCCAGAGGGGACAGGCCCCTCAAGAGACCCAGTACTTC. Translation: CASSQRGQAPQETQYF.

J is TRBJ1-2 and V is TRBV5-1, with D possibly being TRBD1 (5 bases). The CDR3 extends over 13 amino acids. The V and J ends lost 0 bases and 8 bases respectively, with 11 bases between them. CDR1 is SGHRS, CDR2 YFSETQ, per germline. This CDR3 is CASSLVRGNGYTF. In nucleotides, the CDR3 is TGCGCCAGCAGCTTGGTAAGGGGCAACGGCTACACCTTC.

This rearrangement joins TRBV3-1 (or the pseudogene TRBV3-2) to TRBJ2-1; 7 bases match TRBD2. CDR1 is LGHDT, CDR2 YNNKEL, per germline (reference sequence). This CDR3 is built from 17 residues. V shed 3 bases and J 4 bases; nucleotides not matched to a gene: 12. The CDR3 sequence is CASSHMARGGPYNEQFF. In nucleotides, the CDR3 is TGTGCCAGCAGCCACATGGCCCGCGGGGGTCCTTACAATGAGCAGTTCTTC.

This chain links TRBV10-3 with TRBJ1-2; D is unclear. Germline-derived CDR1 and CDR2 are ENHRY and SYGVKD. CDR3 length equals 14 residues. The ends were cut back, 4 bases at V and 0 bases at J, with 9 bases in the middle. The CDR3 is CAISAYLANYGYTF. In DNA, the CDR3 is TGTGCCATCAGTGCTTACTTAGCTAACTATGGCTACACCTTC.

The chain employs TRBV18 and TRBJ1-1; D is uncertain. V was shortened by 2 bases and J by 3 bases, with 16 bases between the two germline ends. In germline, CDR1 is KGHSH, CDR2 LQKENI. This CDR3 contains 16 residues. CDR3: CASSPDFAGVDTEAFF. The CDR3 nucleotides are TGTGCCAGCTCACCAGATTTTGCAGGCGTCGACACTGAAGCTTTCTTT.

As to this clone: Other DNA sequences in this specimen translate into the identical CDR3. The V gene is TRBV20-1, the J gene TRBJ2-7; tentative D call: TRBD2 (5 bases). The CDR3 covers 11 residues. Between the trimmed V and J ends, which lost 5 bases and 2 bases, there was a span of 7 bases. Germline assignment: CDR1 DFQATT and CDR2 SNEGSKA (reference sequence). The CDR3 loop is CSASGTYEQYF. CDR3 DNA sequence: TGCAGTGCTTCCGGGACCTACGAGCAGTACTTC.

As for this clone: Within the sample, other DNA sequences also encode this same CDR3. The chain combines TRBV18 with TRBJ1-5; possibly TRBD1 for D (5 bases). CDR1 is KGHSH, CDR2 LQKENI, per germline. V was clipped by 3 bases and J by 0 bases, with 6 bases between them. There are 14 residues in the CDR3. Here the CDR3 reads CASSPGGSNQPQHF. The CDR3 nucleotides are TGTGCCAGCTCACCGGGGGGTAGCAATCAGCCCCAGCATTTT.

This clone was observed once. This chain links TRBV4-1 with TRBJ2-3, with 12 bases that match TRBD1. The CDR3 totals 17 residues. Germline trimming cut 5 bases from V and 7 bases from J; bases unmatched to any gene: 13. Per germline, CDR1 MGHRA and CDR2 YSYEKL. CDR3 in DNA: TGCGCCAGCAGCTCGAAAAGGGGACAGGGGGCGCAAAATACGCAGTATTTT. This encodes CASSSKRGQGAQNTQYF.